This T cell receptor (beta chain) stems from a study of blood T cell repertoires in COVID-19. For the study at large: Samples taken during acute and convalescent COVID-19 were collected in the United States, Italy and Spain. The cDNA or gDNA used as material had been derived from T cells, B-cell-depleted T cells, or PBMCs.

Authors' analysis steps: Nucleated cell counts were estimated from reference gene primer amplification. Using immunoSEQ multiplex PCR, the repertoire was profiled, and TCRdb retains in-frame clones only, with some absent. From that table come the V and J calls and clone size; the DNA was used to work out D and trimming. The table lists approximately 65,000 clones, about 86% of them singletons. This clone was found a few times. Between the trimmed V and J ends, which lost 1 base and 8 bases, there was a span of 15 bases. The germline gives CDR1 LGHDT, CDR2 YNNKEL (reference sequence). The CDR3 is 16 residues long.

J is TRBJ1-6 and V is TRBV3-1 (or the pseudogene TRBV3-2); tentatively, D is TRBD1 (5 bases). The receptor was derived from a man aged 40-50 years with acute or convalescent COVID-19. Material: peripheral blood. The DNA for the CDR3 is TGTGCCAGCAGCCAAGGCAGGGCCGAATTCTATTCACCCCTCCACTTT. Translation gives CASSQGRAEFYSPLHF.